Detailed here is one T cell receptor (beta chain). Its antigen is not identified. Researchers ran the PCR with 60 Vbeta and 13 Jbeta primers. This table comes from immunoSEQ multiplex PCR, and its TCRdb copy is limited to in-frame clones, with some not included. Among approximately 120,000 clones listed, approximately 78% were seen once. The sample is drawn from a study of cytomegalovirus exposure and HLA in healthy donors. Study-wide findings and caveats: V- and J-gene trimming in TCR beta was tied to a missense DCLRE1C variant by an analysis performed later. Most TCRs appeared rarely, but some public TCRs recurred in many donors.

V lost 4 bases and J 3 bases, leaving 15 bases between the germline ends. The CDR3 is 14 residues long. Germline CDR1 SQVTM, CDR2 ANQGSEA. The clonotype was recovered from a woman aged 25 to 45 in good health and CMV-seronegative. Sequencing input: PBMCs. The rearrangement joins TRBV29-1 to TRBJ1-1, with D unresolved. CDR3 residues: CSVARAGGDTEAFF. The CDR3 DNA follows: TGCAGCGTTGCCCGAGCAGGCGGGGACACTGAAGCTTTCTTT.